The entry below gives a single T cell receptor beta chain sequence along with its context. Its antigen is not identified. Germline CDR1 SGHAT, CDR2 FQNNGV. V was clipped by 5 bases and J by 4 bases; unmatched bases: 8. This CDR3 has 15 amino acids. The sample belongs to a study of T cell responses to AZD1222 COVID-19 vaccine. In the study overall: Researchers grouped second doses given at about 4 or about 12 weeks into one pool.

Only in-frame clones appear in the TCRdb table, and some are missing; sequencing was by immunoSEQ multiplex PCR. The sample yields around 150,000 clones, nearly 95% seen once. Study results and limitations: There were repertoire samples only from the period after the peak T cell response. When two AZD1222 doses had been given, Spike-specific TCR breadth and depth rose.

The input for sequencing was peripheral blood, taken on day 0 of AZD1222 vaccination. This clonotype originated in an adult in good health. The chain uses TRBV11-2 and TRBJ2-5; 9 nucleotides align to TRBD1. CDR3 sequence (DNA): TGTGCCAGCAGCGCCGGACAGGGGTTCGGAGAGACCCAGTACTTC. It yields the protein CASSAGQGFGETQYF.